These 6 T cell receptor beta chains came from one sample sequenced in a study of cytomegalovirus exposure and HLA in healthy donors. 13 Jbeta primers and 60 Vbeta primers were used for the PCR. Assay: immunoSEQ multiplex PCR; the TCRdb copy retains only in-frame clones and omits some. Seen here are about 160,000 clones, approximately 80% observed once, and the top ten hold around 9.8%. Sequencing was done on a sample of PBMCs. The source of these receptors is a man younger than 35 in good health and CMV-seropositive.

The chain has TRBV4-3 and TRBJ1-1, with D possibly matching TRBD1 (5 bases). The germline gives CDR1 LGHNA, CDR2 YSLEER. The V and J ends lost 4 bases and 0 bases respectively, with 9 bases between them. The CDR3 contains 14 residues. This chain's CDR3 is CASSPAGLNTEAFF. The CDR3 DNA follows: TGCGCCAGCAGCCCGGCAGGGCTGAACACTGAAGCTTTCTTT.

The genes are TRBV5-1 and TRBJ2-6, with a weak D call TRBD2 (7 bases). V was shortened by 0 bases and J by 1 base, with 23 bases between the two germline ends. CDR3 length: 21 amino acids. Germline assignment: CDR1 SGHRS and CDR2 YFSETQ. The CDR3 spells CASSLETGGRNYLSGANVLTF. CDR3 nucleotide sequence: TGCGCCAGCAGCTTGGAGACCGGGGGGCGGAATTACTTATCTGGGGCCAACGTCCTGACTTTC.

The V call is TRBV6-5, the J call TRBJ1-5, with D unresolved. CDR1 MNHEY and CDR2 SVGAGI come from the germline V gene. The CDR3 length is 15 residues. The ends were cut back, 5 bases at V and 0 bases at J, with 11 bases in the middle. CDR3 region: CASSAYSYSNQPQHF. CDR3 in DNA: TGTGCCAGCAGTGCCTACTCCTATAGCAATCAGCCCCAGCATTTT.

Comment on this clone: Other DNA sequences in the sample encode the same CDR3. J is TRBJ2-5 and V is TRBV10-1, with 11 bases fitting TRBD1. Germline trimming cut 4 bases from V and 1 base from J; bases unmatched to any gene: 2. CDR1 is WNHNN, CDR2 SYGVQD, per germline (reference sequence). The CDR3 contains 15 residues. The CDR3 nucleotides are TGCGCCAGCAGTGGGGGGACAGGGGGCCAAGAGACCCAGTACTTC. It encodes CASSGGTGGQETQYF.

The chain links TRBV19 to TRBJ2-7; D is possibly TRBD1 (5 bases). Germline lookup yields CDR1 LNHDA and CDR2 SQIVND (reference sequence). The CDR3 has 17 amino acids. Trimming took 2 bases from V and 5 from J, leaving 22 bases between them. The CDR3 loop reads CASSIIICGRDKNEQYF. Here the CDR3 DNA reads TGTGCCAGTAGTATAATTATTTGTGGCAGGGATAAGAACGAGCAGTACTTC.

This clone was seen only a few times. The CDR3 DNA sequence: TGCGCCAGCAGTGACGGGACTAGCTCCTACAATGAGCAGTTCTTC. It codes for CASSDGTSSYNEQFF. The chain carries TRBV10-2 and TRBJ2-1; TRBD2 matches 8 bases. CDR3 length: 15 residues. CDR1 is WSHSY and CDR2 is SAAADI in the germline V gene. V lost 3 bases to trimming and J lost 0 bases; unmatched junction nucleotides: 1.